Listed below are T cell receptor beta chains from one sample, sequenced in a study of human T cells and chemical hapten exposure. TCRdb re-called the RACE reads with MiXCR, one entry per CDR3 protein. The table includes approximately 50,000 distinct CDR3 sequences, 9% to 10% detected once. The material was whole blood, obtained in connection with sensitization to the hapten diphenylcyclopropenone (DPC). These receptors were collected from a woman aged 40 to 50 with alopecia areata. Some clones in this sample may be carry-over from other donors' samples. The CDR3 runs from the conserved cysteine through the conserved F or W. Fields, in order: clone size, J gene, D gene, V gene, CDR3 protein, CDR3 DNA. A D gene is named only where the DNA matches it firmly. Only some rows state a clone size, as once, few, many or a class for expanded clones.

size: many; J: TRBJ2-1; D: TRBD2; V: TRBV12-3/TRBV12-4; CDR3: CASSLGTRTLGEQFF; DNA: TGTGCCAGCAGTTTGGGGACTAGGACCCTTGGGGAGCAGTTCTTC
size: few; J: TRBJ1-1; D: NA; V: TRBV12-3/TRBV12-4; CDR3: CASSPDPGYTEAFF; DNA: TGTGCCAGCAGTCCTGATCCGGGATACACTGAAGCTTTCTTT
size: few; J: TRBJ2-3; D: TRBD2; V: TRBV5-1; CDR3: CASSLGLAGRDTQYF; DNA: TGCGCCAGCAGCTTGGGTCTAGCGGGGAGAGATACGCAGTATTTT
size: many; J: TRBJ1-1; D: TRBD1; V: TRBV27; CDR3: CASSSLGGLTTEAFF; DNA: TGTGCCAGCAGTTCTCTAGGGGGCCTAACCACTGAAGCTTTCTTT
size: few; J: TRBJ1-5; D: NA; V: TRBV29-1; CDR3: CSVEDTGQPQHF; DNA: TGCAGCGTTGAAGACACAGGCCAGCCCCAGCATTTT
size: NA; J: TRBJ2-2; D: TRBD2; V: TRBV3-1; CDR3: CASSQDPAGYANTGELFF; DNA: TGTGCCAGCAGCCAAGATCCAGCGGGGTACGCGAACACCGGGGAGCTGTTTTTT
size: many; J: TRBJ2-7; D: NA; V: TRBV7-2; CDR3: CASSLAREQYF; DNA: TGTGCCAGCAGCTTAGCTCGCGAGCAGTACTTC
size: NA; J: TRBJ2-3; D: NA; V: TRBV15; CDR3: CATSRAGTSTDTQYF; DNA: TGTGCCACCAGCAGAGCCGGGACTAGCACAGATACGCAGTATTTT
size: many; J: TRBJ2-2; D: NA; V: TRBV14; CDR3: CASSHKNTGELFF; DNA: TGTGCCAGCAGCCATAAGAACACCGGGGAGCTGTTTTTT
size: NA; J: TRBJ2-2; D: NA; V: TRBV7-6; CDR3: CASSPTAASGSTGELFF; DNA: TGTGCCAGCAGCCCCACCGCAGCGTCGGGTAGCACCGGGGAGCTGTTTTTT
size: NA; J: TRBJ1-1; D: NA; V: TRBV4-3; CDR3: CASSHGRRFTEAFF; DNA: TGCGCCAGCAGCCACGGCAGGCGCTTCACTGAAGCTTTCTTT
size: few; J: TRBJ2-3; D: NA; V: TRBV11-2; CDR3: CASSWDQRGQYF; DNA: TGTGCCAGCAGCTGGGACCAACGGGGGCAGTATTTT
size: few; J: TRBJ2-7; D: NA; V: TRBV28; CDR3: CASSRILTGIYEQYF; DNA: TGTGCCAGCTCCCGAATCTTAACAGGGATCTACGAGCAGTACTTC
size: many; J: TRBJ2-3; D: TRBD2; V: TRBV5-4; CDR3: CASSLGIAGVGTDTQYF; DNA: TGTGCCAGCAGTTTAGGGATAGCGGGGGTAGGCACAGATACGCAGTATTTT
size: NA; J: TRBJ2-7; D: TRBD1; V: TRBV29-1; CDR3: CSVTTGTGSTYEQYF; DNA: TGCAGCGTGACTACCGGGACAGGTAGTACCTACGAGCAGTACTTC
size: many; J: TRBJ1-1; D: NA; V: TRBV29-1; CDR3: CSVRRETMNTEAFF; DNA: TGCAGCGTGCGCAGAGAAACCATGAACACTGAAGCTTTCTTT
size: few; J: TRBJ1-1; D: NA; V: TRBV7-9; CDR3: CASSLESGRTEAFF; DNA: TGTGCCAGCAGCTTAGAATCTGGTCGCACTGAAGCTTTCTTT
size: NA; J: TRBJ1-2; D: NA; V: TRBV7-2; CDR3: CASSWTYGYTF; DNA: TGTGCCAGCAGCTGGACCTATGGCTACACCTTC
size: few; J: TRBJ1-1; D: TRBD1; V: TRBV6-6; CDR3: CASSRDRGGGTEAFF; DNA: TGTGCCAGCAGCAGGGACAGGGGGGGTGGCACTGAAGCTTTCTTT
size: many; J: TRBJ1-2; D: NA; V: TRBV2; CDR3: CASQGDYGYTF; DNA: TGTGCCAGCCAGGGAGACTATGGCTACACCTTC
size: NA; J: TRBJ2-2; D: NA; V: TRBV5-1; CDR3: CASSFSRVNTGELFF; DNA: TGCGCCAGCAGCTTTTCCCGGGTGAACACCGGGGAGCTGTTTTTT
size: many; J: TRBJ1-2; D: TRBD1; V: TRBV6-5; CDR3: CASRRVGGQVISYGYTF; DNA: TGTGCCAGCAGACGGGTGGGGGGACAGGTCATTTCCTATGGCTACACCTTC
size: many; J: TRBJ2-1; D: NA; V: TRBV2; CDR3: CASSATPMAYNEQFF; DNA: TGTGCCAGCAGTGCGACCCCCATGGCCTACAATGAGCAGTTCTTC
size: many; J: TRBJ2-5; D: TRBD2; V: TRBV7-3; CDR3: CASSLKGAGTSGSETQYF; DNA: TGTGCCAGCAGCTTAAAGGGAGCAGGGACTAGCGGTTCGGAGACCCAGTACTTC
size: NA; J: TRBJ2-1; D: TRBD2; V: TRBV15; CDR3: CATSSGGARNEQFF; DNA: TGTGCCACCAGCAGCGGGGGGGCGAGGAATGAGCAGTTCTTC
size: few; J: TRBJ1-3; D: NA; V: TRBV6-6; CDR3: CASSYGPSLRNTIYF; DNA: TGTGCCAGCAGTTACGGGCCCAGCTTGAGGAACACCATATATTTT
size: NA; J: TRBJ2-3; D: TRBD1; V: TRBV7-9; CDR3: CASSPGGEGTDTQYF; DNA: TGTGCCAGCAGCCCAGGGGGCGAGGGCACAGATACGCAGTATTTT
size: few; J: TRBJ2-7; D: TRBD1; V: TRBV2; CDR3: CASRPGQSLEQYF; DNA: TGTGCCAGCAGACCGGGACAGTCCCTCGAGCAGTACTTC
size: NA; J: TRBJ1-1; D: NA; V: TRBV7-6; CDR3: CASSSGQNRNTEAFF; DNA: TGTGCCAGCAGCTCCGGACAGAACAGGAACACTGAAGCTTTCTTT